These 21 T cell receptor beta chains were all obtained from the same sample, sequenced in a study of OX40 agonist ivuxolimab in advanced cancers. Here immunoSEQ multiplex PCR was the method, and the copy in TCRdb shows in-frame clones only, minus some. This table holds roughly 73,000 clones, approximately 84% found once. Sequencing used CD4+ or CD8+ T cells sorted from blood, obtained in a trial of the OX40 agonist ivuxolimab. The receptors were gathered from an adult with an advanced solid tumor such as melanoma, head and neck, liver or kidney cancer.

The CDR3 loop reads CASSANTPGTGYNEQFF. In DNA, the CDR3 is TGTGCCAGCAGCGCCAATACCCCCGGGACTGGGTACAATGAGCAGTTCTTC. The chain employs TRBV7-9 and TRBJ2-1; maybe TRBD2 (6 bases). Trimming took off 5 bases at V and 4 bases at J, with 21 bases between the two ends. CDR1 is SEHNR and CDR2 is FQNEAQ in the germline V gene (reference sequence). The CDR3 length is 17 residues.

The chain recombines TRBV7-2 with TRBJ2-7; D gene unclear. V lost 5 bases and J 0 bases, leaving 5 bases between the germline ends. The CDR3 runs 12 residues. The germline V gene encodes CDR1 SGHTA and CDR2 FQGNSA. This CDR3 is CASSPSSYEQYF. The CDR3 DNA sequence: TGTGCCAGCAGCCCAAGCTCCTACGAGCAGTACTTC.

J is TRBJ2-5 and V is TRBV18, with D uncertain. CDR3 length: 13 residues. From germline, CDR1 is KGHSH and CDR2 LQKENI. V was clipped by 5 bases and J by 5 bases, with 12 bases between them. CDR3 amino acids: CASSSQAVETQYF. In DNA form, the CDR3 reads TGTGCCAGCTCATCTCAGGCGGTGGAGACCCAGTACTTC. The whole variable domain, remainder taken from reference TRBV18 and TRBJ2-5, is NAGVMQNPRHLVRRRGQEARLRCSPMKGHSHVYWYRQLPEEGLKFMVYLQKENIIDESGMPKERFSAEFPKEGPSILRIQQVVRGDSAAYFCASSSQAVETQYFGPGTRLLVL.

The V call is TRBV5-1, the J call TRBJ2-2, with D tentatively TRBD2 (6 bases). V lost 7 bases, J lost 2 bases, and 9 bases lay in between. CDR1 and CDR2 from the germline V gene are SGHRS and YFSETQ. The length of the CDR3 is 13 residues. This chain's CDR3 is CASRGLNTGELFF. Written as DNA, the CDR3 is TGCGCCAGCCGGGGGTTAAACACCGGGGAGCTGTTTTTT.

Here the CDR3 DNA reads TGTGCCAGCAGCTTAGTGGGACACCCGAACACCGGGGAGCTGTTTTTT. As protein: CASSLVGHPNTGELFF. The V and J genes are TRBV7-3 and TRBJ2-2; perhaps TRBD1 as D (6 bases). The CDR3 has 16 residues. Deletions cut 2 bases from V and 0 bases from J, with 10 bases between. Germline lookup yields CDR1 SGHTA and CDR2 FQGTGA.

This rearrangement joins TRBV4-3 to TRBJ2-3, with D perhaps TRBD1 or TRBD2 (5 bases each). The CDR3 has 14 amino acids. Deletions cut 5 bases from V and 5 bases from J, with 14 bases between. The germline V gene encodes CDR1 LGHNA and CDR2 YSLEER. This CDR3 reads CASSLGGTRDTQYF. In DNA, the CDR3 is TGCGCCAGCAGCTTGGGTGGGACGAGAGATACGCAGTATTTT.

In this sample, this clone turned up once. The chain employs TRBV18 and TRBJ1-2, with 7 bases identical to TRBD1. V lost 3 bases, J lost 4 bases, and 5 bases stayed unmatched. CDR1 is KGHSH, CDR2 LQKENI, per germline. There are 14 residues in the CDR3. CDR3 in DNA: TGTGCCAGCTCACCCCAGGGGGGAAGCTATGGCTACACCTTC. This codes for CASSPQGGSYGYTF.

The rearrangement uses TRBV5-1 and TRBJ1-6, with TRBD1 identical over 7 bases. Looked up from germline, CDR1 is SGHRS and CDR2 is YFSETQ. This CDR3 is 16 amino acids long. V lost 1 base and J lost 7; bases outside the gene matches: 8. CDR3 nucleotide sequence: TGCGCCAGCAGCTTGCTCAATCCGGGACAGAATTCACCCCTCCACTTT. Translated, it gives CASSLLNPGQNSPLHF. The complete variable domain, with remaining parts taken from reference TRBV5-1 and TRBJ1-6, reads KAGVTQTPRYLIKTRGQQVTLSCSPISGHRSVSWYQQTPGQGLQFLFEYFSETQRNKGNFPGRFSGRQFSNSRSEMNVSTLELGDSALYLCASSLLNPGQNSPLHFGNGTRLTVT.

The rearrangement links TRBV11-2 to TRBJ2-7, with TRBD1 as a possible D gene (5 bases). The CDR3 is 14 amino acids. Germline assignment: CDR1 SGHAT and CDR2 FQNNGV. V lost 1 base, J lost 7 bases, and 14 bases lay in between. The CDR3 spells CASSLGPHRQEQYF. The CDR3, as DNA: TGTGCCAGCAGCTTAGGGCCTCACCGACAGGAGCAGTACTTC.

This clone occurred once. V and J are TRBV28 and TRBJ2-7; D possibly matches TRBD1 or TRBD2 (5 bases each). Germline CDR1 MDHEN, CDR2 SYDVKM. The CDR3 extends over 14 amino acids. Trimming removed 7 bases from V and 5 bases from J, with 18 bases in between. This CDR3 is CASIRDIGADEQYF. In DNA form, the CDR3 reads TGTGCCAGCATCCGAGATATCGGGGCCGACGAGCAGTACTTC.

This sequence joins TRBV19 and TRBJ1-2; the D is unclear. The ends were cut back, 0 bases at V and 6 bases at J, with 8 bases in the middle. The germline CDR1 and CDR2 sequences are LNHDA and SQIVND (reference sequence). This CDR3 is 13 amino acids long. The CDR3 nucleotides are TGTGCCAGTAGTATAGACCGGAGAGATGGCTACACCTTC. Protein sequence: CASSIDRRDGYTF. The full variable domain, with the rest looked up from reference TRBV19 and TRBJ1-2, is DGGITQSPKYLFRKEGQNVTLSCEQNLNHDAMYWYRQDPGQGLRLIYYSQIVNDFQKGDIAEGYSVSREKKESFPLTVTSAQKNPTAFYLCASSIDRRDGYTFGSGTRLTVV.

This sequence joins TRBV18 and TRBJ1-1; 12 nucleotides line up with TRBD1. This CDR3 region has 15 residues. After removal of 2 bases from V and 6 bases from J, the junction contained 4 bases not matched to a gene. CDR1 is KGHSH and CDR2 is LQKENI in the germline V gene. As DNA, the CDR3 is TGTGCCAGCTCACCAAACCGGGACAGGGGGCCTGAAGCTTTCTTT. This gives the protein CASSPNRDRGPEAFF.

This chain joins TRBV11-2 and TRBJ2-7, with 13 bases that match TRBD2. CDR3 length equals 15 residues. Trimming took 5 bases from V and 2 from J; bases not matched to a gene: 3. Germline CDR1 and CDR2: SGHAT and FQNNGV. DNA for the CDR3: TGTGCCAGCAGCAGACTAGCGGGGGGAACCTACGAGCAGTACTTC. Protein: CASSRLAGGTYEQYF.

This chain connects TRBV28 to TRBJ2-2; D is perhaps TRBD2 (6 bases). The V end was cut by 6 bases, the J end by 3 bases, with 14 bases between. From germline, CDR1 is MDHEN and CDR2 SYDVKM. This CDR3 is built from 15 residues. The CDR3 protein is CASRLRRLDTGELFF. CDR3 coding DNA: TGTGCCAGCAGACTAAGGAGACTAGACACCGGGGAGCTGTTTTTT.

The chain combines TRBV10-3 with TRBJ2-1; TRBD2 matches 10 bases. CDR3 length: 14 residues. J gave up 5 bases and V 10 bases, and 8 bases lay outside the gene matches. Germline V gene sequence: CDR1 ENHRY, CDR2 SYGVKD. This CDR3 is CATQPSGGDNEQFF. CDR3 nucleotide sequence: TGTGCCACCCAACCTAGCGGGGGAGACAATGAGCAGTTCTTC.

V gene TRBV5-6 combines with J gene TRBJ2-2, with 9 bases that match TRBD2. CDR3 length: 17 residues. V shed 4 bases and J 7 bases; nucleotides not matched to a gene: 14. Per the germline V gene, CDR1 is SGHDT and CDR2 is YYEEEE. The CDR3 coding sequence is TGTGCCAGCAGCCTGGTGGGGGCTAGCGGGAAGGTCGGGGAGCTGTTTTTT. The encoded protein is CASSLVGASGKVGELFF.

This rearrangement joins TRBV21-1 to TRBJ2-1; TRBD1, the table's D call, lacks a check against the DNA. TRBV21-1 is designated a pseudogene. The CDR3 runs to 14 residues. The CDR3 DNA follows: TGTGCCAGCAGCAAGTCAAGGGGGCTTACTGAGCAGTTCTTC. This encodes CASSKSRGLTEQFF.

There are a few counts of this clone. The J gene is TRBJ2-3, the V gene TRBV28; a possible D gene is TRBD1 (7 bases). CDR3 size: 12 residues. V was shortened by 5 bases and J by 12 bases, with 15 bases between the two germline ends. Germline lookup yields CDR1 MDHEN and CDR2 SYDVKM. The CDR3 sequence: CASSAPRGDQYF. The CDR3 nucleotides are TGTGCCAGCAGTGCCCCCAGGGGGGACCAGTATTTT.

This chain uses TRBV7-2 with TRBJ2-7; TRBD2 matches 9 bases. This CDR3 is built from 15 residues. The V gene end was trimmed by 1 base and the J gene end by 5 bases; junction bases not matched to a gene: 6. Looked up from germline, CDR1 is SGHTA and CDR2 is FQGNSA. The CDR3 DNA follows: TGTGCCAGCAGCTTAGAGGCGGGAGGGTGGAACGAGCAGTACTTC. This translates into CASSLEAGGWNEQYF.

The chain has TRBV9 and TRBJ2-7; 12 nucleotides line up with TRBD2. This CDR3 has 14 residues. J was trimmed by 3 bases and V by 4 bases; bases with no gene match: 2. Per the germline V gene, CDR1 is SGDLS and CDR2 is YYNGEE. The CDR3 spells CASSSTSGGYEQYF. For the CDR3, the DNA is TGTGCCAGCAGCTCGACTAGCGGGGGCTACGAGCAGTACTTC.

The genes are TRBV2 and TRBJ1-5; D gene ambiguous. The V gene's germline CDR1 is SNHLY and CDR2 FYNNEI. This CDR3 contains 13 residues. V was clipped by 6 bases and J by 7 bases, with 13 bases between them. The CDR3 sequence: CASSPMGLQPQHF. In DNA form, the CDR3 reads TGTGCCAGCAGCCCCATGGGGTTGCAGCCCCAGCATTTT.